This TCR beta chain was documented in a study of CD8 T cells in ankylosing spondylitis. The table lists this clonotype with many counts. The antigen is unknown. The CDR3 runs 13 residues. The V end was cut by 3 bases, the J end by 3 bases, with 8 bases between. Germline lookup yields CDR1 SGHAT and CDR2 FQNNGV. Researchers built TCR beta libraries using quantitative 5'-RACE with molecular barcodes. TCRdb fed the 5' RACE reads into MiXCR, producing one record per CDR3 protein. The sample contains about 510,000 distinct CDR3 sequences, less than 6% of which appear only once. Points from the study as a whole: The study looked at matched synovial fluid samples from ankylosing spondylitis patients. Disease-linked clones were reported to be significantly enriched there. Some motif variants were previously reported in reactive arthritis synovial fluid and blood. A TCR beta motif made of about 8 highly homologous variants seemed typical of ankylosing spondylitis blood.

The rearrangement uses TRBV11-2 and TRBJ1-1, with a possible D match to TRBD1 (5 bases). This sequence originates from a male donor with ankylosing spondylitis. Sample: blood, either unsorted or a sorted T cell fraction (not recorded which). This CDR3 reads CASSFTGYTEAFF. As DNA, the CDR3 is TGTGCCAGCAGCTTTACAGGATACACTGAAGCTTTCTTT.